This TCR beta chain was documented in a study of shared clonotypes between healthy human individuals. Concerning this clone itself: Its antigen is not identified. The identical CDR3 is also encoded by other nucleotide sequences in the sample.

The CDR3 contains 13 residues. Deletions cut 5 bases from V and 0 bases from J, with 8 bases between. Germline loops: CDR1 SEHNR, CDR2 FQNEAQ (reference sequence). Whole-study results and caveats: An effect of sequencing depth on clonotype sharing among donors was expected.

Assay: immunoSEQ multiplex PCR; the TCRdb copy retains only in-frame clones and omits some. The table includes about 470,000 clones, roughly 83% detected once. J is TRBJ2-7 and V is TRBV7-9; D might be TRBD1 (6 bases). The receptor comes from a woman between 40 and 55 years old in good health. Some clones in this sample may be carry-over from other donors' samples. The sample was PBMCs. As DNA, the CDR3 is TGTGCCAGCAGCCGGGACACCTCCTACGAGCAGTACTTC. This translates into CASSRDTSYEQYF.